This paragraph reports one T cell receptor (beta chain). Its antigen has not been determined. Per-base quality was not reported, and no clone a single base away is much larger than it. The protocol used for the library was the immunoSEQ multiplex PCR assay. To provide template for TCR sequencing, every sample had RNA extracted and reverse transcribed into cDNA. SuperScript III was used to make first-strand cDNA, primed with a 2:1 mix of oligo-dT and random hexamers. A synthetic immune receptor repertoire was used to assess amplification bias, and residual bias was removed computationally. The study's own analysis went as follows. After raw reads were preprocessed to remove errors, the CDR3 was defined following IMGT conventions as running from the conserved cysteine to phenylalanine. Clonality was computed as 1 minus the Shannon entropy, with the entropy normalized by log2 of the number of productive unique TCRs. Scalp TCRbeta sequences were cross-referenced with sorted blood CD4 and CD8 repertoires so that the CD4 or CD8 identity of scalp clones could be inferred. TCRdb holds this immuneACCESS table with in-frame rearrangements only. Some clones are missing; in checked studies, unresolved V genes explain under half, and the rest has no known cause. That table furnishes V, J and clone size, whereas the DNA furnished D and trimming. The sample table records 120,000 to 150,000 clones; roughly 58% of these occur just once. The leading ten clones occupy 36% of the sample.

The data belong to a study of CD8+ T cells in alopecia areata (dated by TCRdb to the late 2010s). At the level of the whole study: In both human patients and the C3H/HeJ mouse model, the study applied high-throughput TCRbeta sequencing to look at T cell clonal expansion in alopecia areata. Scalp tissue and sorted CD4+ and CD8+ peripheral blood T cells from patchy and totalis/universalis alopecia areata patients and from healthy controls were covered by human TCRbeta sequencing. Clonality in the scalp was compared among normal scalp (n=4), patchy alopecia areata scalp (n=8), and alopecia totalis/universalis scalp (n=8). RNA was extracted with the PAXgene miRNA kit for fixed scalp, the miRNeasy kit for PBMCs, and the RNeasy kit for mouse skin. TCRbeta CDR3 regions were amplified by immunoSEQ multiplex PCR using 35 Vbeta forward and 13 Jbeta reverse primers.

PBMCs were isolated by density centrifugation and stained for CD3, CD4 and CD8, after which CD4+ and CD8+ T cells were sorted on a FACSAria. Unaffected controls provided scalp biopsies and blood samples. Here is what the overall study found, with its caveats: Lesional scalp, especially in alopecia totalis/universalis, showed higher clonality and more expanded CD8+ clones than normal scalp, suggesting antigenic drive. Shared TCR sequences between patients were less evident than in mice, which may be partly attributable to HLA diversity in the patient population. Unlike mouse skin, which is dominated by gammadelta T cells, normal human skin has resident alphabeta T cells that are also sequenced, and this complicates analysis of the scalp TCR repertoire.

The specimen was CD8+ T cells sorted from blood. The TCR comes from a human donor in good health.

The DNA sequence follows: TGTGCCAGCTCACCCCTCGGGACAACCACCTCGAACACCGGGGAGCTGTTTTTT. Translated, this gives CASSPLGTTTSNTGELFF. Recombination joined TRBV18 with TRBJ2-2; 6 matching bases give a weak D call of TRBD1. Trimming removed 3 bases from V and 0 bases from J, leaving 17 bases between the germline ends. The germline V gene encodes CDR1 KGHSH and CDR2 LQKENI. CDR3 length: 18 amino acids, cysteine to phenylalanine. Only the CDR3 portion is preserved as DNA: 54 bases, with reading frame beginning at the first base.